This T cell receptor (beta chain) was captured in a study of T cells in Graves' hyperthyroidism and ophthalmopathy. This clonotype came up many times. Amplification of TCR beta CDR3 regions used RNA as the template. The study used the HTBI primer set for a first-round RT-PCR of the TCR CDR3. MiXCR, run by TCRdb on the multiplex PCR reads, gives a single entry per CDR3 protein. The sample carries about 360,000 distinct CDR3 sequences, roughly 12% recorded once. The CDR3 loop spans 13 amino acids. CDR1 LNHDA and CDR2 SQIVND come from the germline V gene (reference sequence). Trimming shortened V by 5 bases and J by 3 bases, and 11 bases separated the two germline ends.

This receptor was taken from a man aged 30 to 45 with Graves' hyperthyroidism that later progressed to Graves' ophthalmopathy. V gene TRBV19 combines with J gene TRBJ2-7, with D unclear. The sample consisted of blood. The CDR3 region has the DNA TGTGCCAGTAGTCCCGGACCGGGCTACGAGCAGTACTTC. It encodes CASSPGPGYEQYF.